The entry that follows covers one T cell receptor (beta chain) sequence. The data derive from a study of shared clonotypes between healthy human individuals. Study as a whole: Each donor contributed plates that comprised three CD4 naive, three CD4 memory, two CD8 naive and one CD8 memory.

TCRdb keeps only in-frame clones here, not all; method: immunoSEQ multiplex PCR. This repertoire shows around 1.9 million clones, 80% to 95% found once; its top ten account for approximately 1.6%. Per the germline V gene, CDR1 is ENHRY and CDR2 is SYGVKD. There are 15 residues in the CDR3. V trimming: 2 bases; J trimming: 6 bases; junction bases outside the gene matches: 5. Terminally differentiated effector memory CD45RA+ cells were excluded by CCR7 positive selection of CD45RO-negative cells. Specimen: naive CD8+ T cells from PBMCs. This rearrangement joins TRBV10-3 to TRBJ2-1; 9 bases line up with TRBD2. This clonotype was obtained from a young man in good health. Some clones in this sample may be carry-over from other donors' samples. CDR3 sequence reads: CAISEAGLATNEQFF. CDR3 bases: TGTGCCATCAGTGAGGCGGGACTAGCCACCAATGAGCAGTTCTTC.